The 27 T cell receptor beta chains below come from one sample, sequenced in a study of regulatory T cells in long-lasting Graves disease. This sample's time point: newly diagnosed GD, antithyroid drugs for less than 3 months. After RNA was extracted from PBMCs, the TCR library was made from it. Through Arm-PCR of CDR3 regions and iRepertoire HTBI primers, TCR beta libraries were built. Using its own MiXCR run on the multiplex PCR reads, TCRdb lists one record per CDR3 protein. The table includes roughly 610,000 distinct CDR3 sequences, 16% detected once. The same specimen was also included in a second study, on T cells in Graves' hyperthyroidism and ophthalmopathy.

Sequenced here: peripheral blood mononuclear cells (PBMCs), sampled at new diagnosis, from a patient treated with antithyroid drugs. The origin of the receptors is a man aged 18 to 29 with Graves disease.

The genes are TRBV27 and TRBJ2-7, with D perhaps matching TRBD2 (6 bases). This CDR3 has 13 residues. CDR1 is MNHEY, CDR2 SMNVEV, per germline (reference sequence). The ends were cut back, 6 bases at V and 2 bases at J, with 11 bases in the middle. CDR3 residues: CASRTSYPYEQYF. In nucleotides, the CDR3 is TGTGCCAGCAGGACTAGTTACCCCTACGAGCAGTACTTC.

This clonotype was detected a few times. The V gene is TRBV5-1, the J gene TRBJ1-2; 7 bases align to TRBD1. CDR1 is SGHRS, CDR2 YFSETQ, per germline. This CDR3 is 15 amino acids long. Trimming removed 0 bases from V and 2 bases from J; junction bases left unmatched: 4. The CDR3, as DNA: TGCGCCAGCAGCTTGGCCGGGGGACAGAACTATGGCTACACCTTC. Translation: CASSLAGGQNYGYTF.

The chain uses TRBV11-2 and TRBJ2-7, with 8 bases lining up with TRBD2. V gave up 0 bases and J gave up 3 bases; unmatched junction bases: 4. Germline V gives CDR1 SGHAT, CDR2 FQNNGV. The length of the CDR3 is 15 residues. CDR3 DNA sequence: TGTGCCAGCAGCTTAGATCCCACTAGCGGCTACGAGCAGTACTTC. Amino acids: CASSLDPTSGYEQYF. Using reference TRBV11-2 and TRBJ2-7 for the parts outside the CDR3, the full variable domain is EAGVAQSPRYKIIEKRQSVAFWCNPISGHATLYWYQQILGQGPKLLIQFQNNGVVDDSQLPKDRFSAERLKGVDSTLKIQPAKLEDSAVYLCASSLDPTSGYEQYFGPGTRLTVT.

The chain is built from TRBV28 and TRBJ1-1; D ambiguous. Trimming took 6 bases from V and 5 from J, leaving 13 bases between them. The CDR3 contains 13 residues. Per the germline V gene, CDR1 is MDHEN and CDR2 is SYDVKM. CDR3 DNA sequence: TGTGCCAGCAGGTCGATAGGAGGGACTGAAGCTTTCTTT. Residues: CASRSIGGTEAFF.

CDR3 sequence: CASSPKQGFGINEQFF. The CDR3 nucleotides are TGTGCCAGCAGTCCTAAACAGGGTTTTGGTATCAATGAGCAGTTCTTC. This rearrangement joins TRBV11-2 to TRBJ2-1, with D possibly TRBD1 on 6 matching bases. Germline V gene data show CDR1 as SGHAT and CDR2 as FQNNGV. CDR3 length: 16 residues. V lost 6 bases, J lost 6 bases, and 21 bases lay in between.

This clonotype was counted only a few times. This chain connects TRBV20-1 to TRBJ2-1, with 8 bases lining up with TRBD2. The CDR3 has 13 amino acids. The germline V gene has CDR1 DFQATT and CDR2 SNEGSKA (reference sequence). With V trimmed by 6 bases and J by 7 bases, 8 bases remained unmatched. CDR3 amino acids: CSASVAGRNEQFF. CDR3 bases: TGCAGTGCGTCGGTAGCGGGAAGGAATGAGCAGTTCTTC.

The chain carries TRBV6-5 and TRBJ1-6, with unresolved D. The ends were cut back, 4 bases at V and 10 bases at J, with 8 bases in the middle. This CDR3 is built from 12 residues. Germline CDR1 MNHEY, CDR2 SVGAGI. The CDR3 DNA is TGTGCCAGCAGTTTCGTCGGCTCACCCCTCCACTTT. Translated: CASSFVGSPLHF.

This rearrangement joins TRBV30 to TRBJ2-7; D is uncertain. This CDR3 has 14 residues. Trimming removed 0 bases at V and 0 bases at J, with 9 bases between. Germline assignment: CDR1 GTSNPN and CDR2 SVGIG (reference sequence). The CDR3 reads CAWSVRGVSYEQYF. CDR3 DNA: TGTGCCTGGAGTGTGCGTGGGGTCTCCTACGAGCAGTACTTC.

A remark on this clonotype: Given a much more abundant clone one base away, this may be a read error. The chain links TRBV7-3 to TRBJ2-1; TRBD1 aligns across 10 bases. The CDR3 extends over 16 amino acids. The trim removed 5 bases at V and 10 bases at J, leaving 14 bases unmatched. Germline V gene lookup returns CDR1 SGHTA and CDR2 FQGTGA. This chain's CDR3 is CASSVGGTGDPYEQFF. In nucleotides, the CDR3 is TGTGCCAGCAGCGTAGGTGGGACAGGGGATCCCTACGAGCAGTTCTTC.

Ten or more counts support this clonotype. The chain is built from TRBV7-2 and TRBJ2-1; 11 nucleotides match TRBD2. V lost 5 bases to trimming and J lost 10 bases; unmatched junction nucleotides: 13. This CDR3 is built from 16 residues. Germline assignment: CDR1 SGHTA and CDR2 FQGNSA. As DNA, the CDR3 is TGTGCCAGCAGCCCCCAGGGGCTAGCGGGAGGTGGCGAGCAGTTCTTC. This translates into CASSPQGLAGGGEQFF.

This clonotype was found many times. The chain combines TRBV12-3 or TRBV12-4 with TRBJ2-2; 9 nucleotides line up with TRBD2. The CDR3 covers 14 residues. Losses at the gene ends were 7 bases for V and 5 bases for J; bases not matched to a gene: 5. The CDR3 here is CASTSSGSTGELFF. The DNA of the CDR3 is TGTGCCAGCACCAGTAGCGGGAGTACCGGGGAGCTGTTTTTT.

This clonotype was counted only a few times. This sequence joins TRBV10-3 and TRBJ2-7, with 8 bases aligning to TRBD2. V gave up 2 bases and J gave up 0 bases; unmatched junction bases: 3. The CDR3 length is 15 residues. Germline CDR1 and CDR2: ENHRY and SYGVKD. CDR3 protein: CAISELAGNSYEQYF. Written as DNA, the CDR3 is TGTGCCATCAGTGAGCTAGCGGGTAACTCCTACGAGCAGTACTTC.

This clonotype was found many times. The CDR3 loop reads CASSEGGLGNQPQHF. In DNA, the CDR3 is TGTGCCAGCAGTGAAGGGGGGCTTGGCAATCAGCCCCAGCATTTT. This sequence joins TRBV6-1 and TRBJ1-5; D may be TRBD1 (6 bases). The CDR3 spans 15 residues. Trimming took 1 base from V and 2 from J, leaving 9 bases between them. From germline, CDR1 is MNHNS and CDR2 SASEGT.

V usage is TRBV29-1 and J usage is TRBJ2-7, with D possibly being TRBD2 (6 bases). The CDR3 spans 15 residues. Germline values: CDR1 SQVTM, CDR2 ANQGSEA. Deletions cut 4 bases from V and 4 bases from J, with 20 bases between. Here the CDR3 DNA reads TGCAGCGTTGCGGGTGGACACCTCGGGGGTTACGAGCAGTACTTC. Its protein product is CSVAGGHLGGYEQYF.

This clonotype was seen many times. V usage is TRBV11-2 and J usage is TRBJ2-7; 7 bases agree with TRBD1. Germline V gene data show CDR1 as SGHAT and CDR2 as FQNNGV. CDR3 length: 14 amino acids. J gave up 0 bases and V 5 bases, and 4 bases lay outside the gene matches. CDR3 nucleotide sequence: TGTGCCAGCAGCGCGACAGGGAGCTCCTACGAGCAGTACTTC. As protein: CASSATGSSYEQYF. Together with reference TRBV11-2 and TRBJ2-7, the CDR3 gives the full variable domain: EAGVAQSPRYKIIEKRQSVAFWCNPISGHATLYWYQQILGQGPKLLIQFQNNGVVDDSQLPKDRFSAERLKGVDSTLKIQPAKLEDSAVYLCASSATGSSYEQYFGPGTRLTVT.

This clonotype occurred many times. V and J are TRBV2 and TRBJ1-1; D is unresolved. Germline values: CDR1 SNHLY, CDR2 FYNNEI. CDR3 length equals 12 residues. The V end was cut by 3 bases, the J end by 3 bases, with 5 bases between. The CDR3 bases are TGTGCCAGCAGTGATACTGACACTGAAGCTTTCTTT. Its protein is CASSDTDTEAFF.

V and J are TRBV12-5 and TRBJ2-2, with a tentative D call TRBD1 (6 bases). The CDR3 extends over 15 amino acids. With 7 bases removed from V and 4 bases from J, the gap between germline ends came to 16 bases. CDR1 and CDR2 (germline): LGHNT, FRNRAP. The CDR3, as DNA: TGTGCTAGTGCCGAGGTTCAGGGGCTCACCGGGGAGCTGTTTTTT. Translation gives CASAEVQGLTGELFF.

This clonotype was counted at least ten times. The rearrangement uses TRBV5-1 and TRBJ2-1, with D possibly TRBD2 on 5 matching bases. V shed 5 bases and J shed 8 bases, with 20 bases lying between them. Germline assignment: CDR1 SGHRS and CDR2 YFSETQ. This CDR3 contains 15 residues. For the CDR3, the DNA is TGCGCCAGCAGTCAACTAGGGTCGAATGGGGATGAGCAGTTCTTC. Its translation: CASSQLGSNGDEQFF.

This clonotype was counted many times. The chain recombines TRBV7-9 with TRBJ2-3; tentative D call: TRBD2 (5 bases). CDR3 length: 15 amino acids. V was cut by 3 bases and J by 4 bases, with 14 bases left in between. From germline, CDR1 is SEHNR and CDR2 FQNEAQ (reference sequence). CDR3 amino acids: CASSFVDSRADTQYF. The CDR3 nucleotides read TGTGCCAGCAGCTTCGTGGACTCTCGGGCAGATACGCAGTATTTT.

This clonotype was seen more than once but under ten times. The V gene is TRBV5-1, the J gene TRBJ2-3; TRBD2 aligns across 7 bases. CDR3 length equals 18 residues. Germline values: CDR1 SGHRS, CDR2 YFSETQ. With 0 bases clipped from V and 5 bases from J, the junction kept 15 bases outside the gene matches. Here the CDR3 DNA reads TGCGCCAGCAGCTTGGGGGCCCTAACGGGAGGATCCCTAGATACGCAGTATTTT. Protein: CASSLGALTGGSLDTQYF.

This clonotype was seen many times. The chain uses TRBV12-3 or TRBV12-4 and TRBJ2-1; 12 bases are a match to TRBD2. The CDR3 contains 14 residues. V lost 7 bases to trimming and J lost 9 bases; unmatched junction nucleotides: 7. The chain's CDR3 is CASNLAGGPVEQFF. Here the CDR3 DNA reads TGTGCCAGCAACCTAGCGGGAGGGCCTGTTGAGCAGTTCTTC.

The J gene is TRBJ2-2, the V gene TRBV5-1; 7 nucleotides line up with TRBD2. This CDR3 spans 17 amino acids. The germline V gene has CDR1 SGHRS and CDR2 YFSETQ. Losses at the gene ends were 1 base for V and 0 bases for J; bases not matched to a gene: 6. The CDR3 is CASSLIPAGANTGELFF. CDR3 in DNA: TGCGCCAGCAGCTTGATCCCGGCGGGAGCGAACACCGGGGAGCTGTTTTTT.

This clonotype was seen ten or more times. The CDR3 sequence: CASSVGGVRETQYF. The CDR3 DNA is TGTGCCAGCAGCGTGGGGGGCGTTCGAGAGACCCAGTACTTC. The chain combines TRBV6-2 or TRBV6-3 with TRBJ2-5; D possibly matches TRBD1 or TRBD2 (6 bases each). This CDR3 is built from 14 residues. Germline loops: CDR1 MNHEY, CDR2 SVGEGT. V lost 6 bases to trimming and J lost 4 bases, with 15 bases between them.

The chain links TRBV7-9 to TRBJ2-7; TRBD2 might be the D (7 bases). The germline V gene has CDR1 SEHNR and CDR2 FQNEAQ (reference sequence). V shed 5 bases and J shed 0 bases, with 14 bases lying between them. The CDR3 length is 15 residues. CDR3 residues: CASSPQGTTSYEQYF. CDR3 nucleotide sequence: TGTGCCAGCAGCCCGCAGGGGACTACCTCCTACGAGCAGTACTTC.

The V call is TRBV5-4, the J call TRBJ1-1, with 7 bases fitting TRBD1. Germline V lookup: CDR1 SGHNT, CDR2 YYREEE (reference sequence). This CDR3 is built from 20 residues. J was trimmed by 2 bases and V by 1 base; bases with no gene match: 20. CDR3 amino acids: CASSLTSWVTLGTDNTEAFF. The CDR3 DNA follows: TGTGCCAGCAGCTTGACGTCATGGGTCACCTTGGGGACAGACAACACTGAAGCTTTCTTT.

The chain joins TRBV29-1 to TRBJ2-2; 8 nucleotides line up with TRBD2. Germline trimming cut 6 bases from V and 6 bases from J; bases unmatched to any gene: 3. CDR3 size: 12 residues. The germline V gene encodes CDR1 SQVTM and CDR2 ANQGSEA. The CDR3 region has the DNA TGCAGCGTATACGGGAGGGCCGGGGAGCTGTTTTTT. Amino acids: CSVYGRAGELFF.

This clonotype was picked up one time. The chain uses TRBV9 and TRBJ1-3; the match to TRBD1 covers 10 bases. CDR1 is SGDLS and CDR2 is YYNGEE in the germline V gene. The CDR3 totals 17 residues. V lost 2 bases to trimming and J lost 1 base; unmatched junction nucleotides: 6. The CDR3 coding sequence is TGTGCCAGCAGCGTCGGAGGGGGACAGGGGTCTGGAAACACCATATATTTT. Protein sequence: CASSVGGGQGSGNTIYF.